The T cell receptor beta chain under discussion was sequenced for a study of ipilimumab plus nivolumab after autologous stem cell transplantation. Only in-frame clones appear in the TCRdb table, and some are missing; sequencing was by immunoSEQ multiplex PCR. The table has 22,000 or so clones, around 74% seen once. Patients got ipilimumab 1 mg/kg beginning 14 to 28 days post-transplant. Study results and limitations: Per the authors, repertoire, Treg and microbiota data justify further study.

On this clone itself: Its antigen remains unknown.

This specimen was PBMCs, taken in a trial of ipilimumab plus nivolumab as post-transplant consolidation. The source of this sequence is a male donor with diffuse large B-cell lymphoma.

Here the CDR3 reads CASSQDVPGTANTEAFF. The CDR3 DNA is TGCGCCAGCAGCCAAGACGTCCCCGGGACAGCTAACACTGAAGCTTTCTTT. This sequence joins TRBV4-1 and TRBJ1-1, with 7 nucleotides matching TRBD1. Looked up from germline, CDR1 is MGHRA and CDR2 is YSYEKL. CDR3 length: 17 residues. The junction had 9 bases not matched to a gene; V was cut back by 0 bases and J by 2 bases.